This is a list of T cell receptor beta chains from one sample in a study of beta chain features in type 1 diabetes. TCRdb keeps only in-frame clones here, not all; method: immunoSEQ multiplex PCR. The sample consists of around 430,000 clones, approximately 31% of them appearing once. The specimen was naive CD4+ T cells from blood. The receptors derive from a man aged 18 to 30 in good health. Both conserved end residues are part of each CDR3. Fields, in order: V gene, D gene, J gene, CDR3 protein. D genes are given only for firm matches.

V: TRBV5-4; D: .; J: TRBJ2-3; CDR3: CASRRSPDSDTQYF
V: TRBV7-9; D: .; J: TRBJ2-3; CDR3: CASSNPGLTDTQYF
V: TRBV2; D: TRBD1; J: TRBJ2-7; CDR3: CASMTGGFYEQYF
V: TRBV30; D: .; J: TRBJ2-7; CDR3: CAWSVQVPGEQYF
V: TRBV7-9; D: .; J: TRBJ2-7; CDR3: CASSPGEGPQYF
V: TRBV27; D: .; J: TRBJ2-7; CDR3: CASSFWPDTYEQYF
V: TRBV15; D: .; J: TRBJ1-4; CDR3: CATSRDLTTNEKLFF
V: TRBV5-1; D: .; J: TRBJ2-1; CDR3: CASSLSDVYNEQFF
V: TRBV30; D: .; J: TRBJ2-5; CDR3: CAWRQVEYETQYF
V: TRBV30; D: .; J: TRBJ1-4; CDR3: CAWSAGGEKLFF
V: TRBV7-2; D: .; J: TRBJ2-1; CDR3: CASSRRGSHEQFF
V: TRBV20-1; D: .; J: TRBJ2-7; CDR3: CSAGEPGEQYF
V: TRBV5-1; D: .; J: TRBJ2-7; CDR3: CASSLVDEQYF
V: TRBV4-2; D: TRBD1; J: TRBJ1-2; CDR3: CASSQGPDRVGGYTF
V: TRBV5-6; D: .; J: TRBJ2-1; CDR3: CASSLVVDYGEQFF
V: TRBV6-1; D: TRBD2; J: TRBJ2-1; CDR3: CASRLLAGAYNEQFF
V: TRBV5-4; D: TRBD2; J: TRBJ2-1; CDR3: CASSLATSAFYNEQFF
V: TRBV4-2; D: TRBD2; J: TRBJ2-7; CDR3: CASSQVGEGYGYEQYF
V: TRBV25-1; D: .; J: TRBJ1-2; CDR3: CASSELGGWRGYTF
V: TRBV19; D: .; J: TRBJ2-3; CDR3: CASTRDPTDTQYF
V: TRBV5-4; D: .; J: TRBJ2-1; CDR3: CASSSRDSYNEQFF
V: TRBV25-1; D: .; J: TRBJ2-1; CDR3: CASSVAGAGYNEQFF
V: TRBV4-3; D: TRBD1; J: TRBJ2-5; CDR3: CASSQGPGQGGETQYF
V: TRBV13; D: TRBD2; J: TRBJ2-7; CDR3: CASSPPAGGFGEQYF
V: TRBV4-2; D: TRBD2; J: TRBJ2-1; CDR3: CASSRGQREFNEQFF
V: TRBV7-9; D: .; J: TRBJ1-2; CDR3: CASSLESPIYGYTF
V: TRBV5-1; D: TRBD2; J: TRBJ2-1; CDR3: CASSLEGTSFQGDEQFF
V: TRBV27; D: TRBD1; J: TRBJ2-6; CDR3: CASTRTGDGANVLTF
V: TRBV5-1; D: .; J: TRBJ1-2; CDR3: CASSLVGYTF
V: TRBV30; D: TRBD2; J: TRBJ2-3; CDR3: CAWSARWTSQGDTQYF
V: TRBV29-1; D: .; J: TRBJ2-5; CDR3: CSVQGLAASQETQYF
V: TRBV9; D: .; J: TRBJ2-5; CDR3: CASSPSWVLETQYF
V: TRBV29-1; D: .; J: TRBJ2-5; CDR3: CSVVTIAQETQYF